This T cell receptor (beta chain) is from a study of shared clonotypes between healthy human individuals. Study observations and caveats: It was the few donors that limited the genetic and exposure-history diversity represented. An anticipated effect of sequencing depth on clonotype sharing among donors was recognized.

On this clone: Antigen unknown. This probably arose from a read error, given a far larger clone one base away.

This CDR3 has 14 residues. Per germline, CDR1 SGDLS and CDR2 YYNGEE. Over several immunoSEQ plates, each subset's genomic DNA was distributed in even portions. The authors ran unsorted PBMC replicate PCRs on about 310 ng DNA, about 30,000 T cell genomes. Using immunoSEQ multiplex PCR, the repertoire was profiled, and TCRdb retains in-frame clones only, with some absent. Here the sample spans about 100,000 clones, over 40% being singletons. This chain links TRBV9 with TRBJ2-3, with D perhaps given as TRBD1 or TRBD2 (6 bases each). This TCR derives from a woman in her thirties or forties in good health. Some clones in this sample may be carry-over from other donors' samples. The sequenced sample consisted of PBMCs. The CDR3 sequence: CASSVGGSTGTQYF. CDR3 nucleotides: TGTGCCAGCAGCGTCGGGGGCAGCACAGGTACGCAGTATTTT.